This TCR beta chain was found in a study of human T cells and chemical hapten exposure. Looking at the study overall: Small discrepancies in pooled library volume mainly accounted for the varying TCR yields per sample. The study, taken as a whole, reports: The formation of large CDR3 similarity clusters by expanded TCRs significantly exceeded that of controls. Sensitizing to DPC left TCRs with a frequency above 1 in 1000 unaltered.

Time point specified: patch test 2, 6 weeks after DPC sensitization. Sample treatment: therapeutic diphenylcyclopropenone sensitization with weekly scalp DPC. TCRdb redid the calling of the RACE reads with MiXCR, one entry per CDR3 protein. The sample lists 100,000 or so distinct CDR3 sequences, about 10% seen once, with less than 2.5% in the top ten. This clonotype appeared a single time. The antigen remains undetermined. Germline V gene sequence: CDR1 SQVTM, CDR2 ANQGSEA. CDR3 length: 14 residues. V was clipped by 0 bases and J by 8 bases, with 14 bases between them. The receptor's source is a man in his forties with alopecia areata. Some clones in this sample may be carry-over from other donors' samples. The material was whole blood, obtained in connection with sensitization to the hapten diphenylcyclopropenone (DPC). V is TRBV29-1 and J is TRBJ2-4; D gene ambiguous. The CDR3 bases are TGCAGCGTTGAAGATCGGTGGGTCTCGGACATTCAGTACTTC. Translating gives CSVEDRWVSDIQYF.